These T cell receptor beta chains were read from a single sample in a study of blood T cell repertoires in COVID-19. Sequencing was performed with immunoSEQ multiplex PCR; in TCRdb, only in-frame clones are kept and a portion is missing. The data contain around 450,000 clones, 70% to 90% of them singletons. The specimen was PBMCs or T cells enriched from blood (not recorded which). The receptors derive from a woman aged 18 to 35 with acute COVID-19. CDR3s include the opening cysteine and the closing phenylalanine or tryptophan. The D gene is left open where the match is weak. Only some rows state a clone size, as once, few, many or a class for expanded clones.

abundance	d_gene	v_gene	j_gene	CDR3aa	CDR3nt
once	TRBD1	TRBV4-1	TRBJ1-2	CASSQVDRGIAYGYTF	TGCGCCAGCAGCCAAGTCGACAGGGGGATTGCCTATGGCTACACCTTC
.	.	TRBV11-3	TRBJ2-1	CASRKEGNEQFF	TGTGCCAGCCGGAAGGAGGGGAATGAGCAGTTCTTC
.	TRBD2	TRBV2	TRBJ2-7	CASSEALAGSYEQYF	TGTGCCAGCAGTGAAGCTCTAGCGGGCTCCTACGAGCAGTACTTC
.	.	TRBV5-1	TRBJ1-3	CASSLALSSGNTIYF	TGCGCCAGCAGCTTGGCCCTCAGCTCTGGAAACACCATATATTTT
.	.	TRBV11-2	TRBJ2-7	CASSVTSSHGSSYEQYF	TGTGCCAGCAGCGTAACGTCTAGCCATGGGTCCTCCTACGAGCAGTACTTC
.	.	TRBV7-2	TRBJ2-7	CASSLGVGAYEQYF	TGTGCCAGCAGCTTAGGGGTAGGAGCCTACGAGCAGTACTTC
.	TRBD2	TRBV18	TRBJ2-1	CASSPLVAGGGHEQFF	TGTGCCAGCTCACCACTAGTAGCGGGAGGTGGGCATGAGCAGTTCTTC
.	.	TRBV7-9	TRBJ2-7	CASSIEGLYEQYF	TGTGCCAGCAGCATCGAGGGCCTCTACGAGCAGTACTTC
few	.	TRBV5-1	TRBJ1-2	CASSLGTVNGYTF	TGCGCCAGCAGCTTGGGGACAGTCAATGGCTACACCTTC
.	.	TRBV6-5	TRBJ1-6	CASRRTELNSPLHF	TGTGCCAGCAGGCGGACAGAGCTTAATTCACCCCTCCACTTT
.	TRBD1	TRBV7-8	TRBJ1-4	CASSLEWGQSHEKLFF	TGTGCCAGCAGCTTAGAATGGGGACAGAGCCACGAAAAACTGTTTTTT
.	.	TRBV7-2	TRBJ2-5	CASSLEYRVEETQYF	TGTGCCAGCAGCTTGGAGTACAGGGTCGAAGAGACCCAGTACTTC
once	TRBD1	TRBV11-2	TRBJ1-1	CASSLGARGYTEAFF	TGTGCCAGCAGCTTAGGAGCCAGGGGGTACACTGAAGCTTTCTTT
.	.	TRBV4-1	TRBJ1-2	CASSQETGNYGYTF	TGCGCCAGCAGCCAAGAGACGGGAAACTATGGCTACACCTTC
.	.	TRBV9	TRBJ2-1	CASSVGQNNEQFF	TGTGCCAGCAGCGTAGGCCAGAACAATGAGCAGTTCTTC
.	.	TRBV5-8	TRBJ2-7	CASSLGASGYSYEQYF	TGTGCCAGCAGCCTGGGGGCTAGCGGATACTCCTACGAGCAGTACTTC
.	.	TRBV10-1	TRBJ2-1	CASSGANEQFF	TGCGCCAGCAGTGGGGCGAATGAGCAGTTCTTC
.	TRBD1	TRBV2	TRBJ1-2	CASRLGTGDGYTF	TGTGCCAGCAGACTCGGGACAGGGGATGGCTACACCTTC
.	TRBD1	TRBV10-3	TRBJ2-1	CAIKQDRGSLNEQFF	TGTGCCATCAAACAGGACAGGGGGTCTCTCAATGAGCAGTTCTTC
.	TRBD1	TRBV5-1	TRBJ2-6	CASSPRTGGRSGANVLTF	TGCGCCAGCAGCCCGAGGACAGGGGGCCGCTCTGGGGCCAACGTCCTGACTTTC
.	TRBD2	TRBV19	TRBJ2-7	CASSIRGLDYEQYF	TGTGCCAGTAGTATAAGGGGACTAGACTACGAGCAGTACTTC
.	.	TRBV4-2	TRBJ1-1	CASRGNTEAFF	TGTGCGAGCCGGGGGAACACTGAAGCTTTCTTT
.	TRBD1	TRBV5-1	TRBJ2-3	CATGTGGADTQYF	TGCGCCACCGGGACAGGGGGCGCAGATACGCAGTATTTT
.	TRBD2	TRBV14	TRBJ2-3	CASSQERTSGKYTDTQYF	TGTGCCAGCAGCCAAGAAAGGACTAGCGGGAAATACACAGATACGCAGTATTTT
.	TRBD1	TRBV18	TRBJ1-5	CASSPGQFPNYQPQHF	TGTGCCAGCTCACCGGGACAGTTTCCAAATTATCAGCCCCAGCATTTT
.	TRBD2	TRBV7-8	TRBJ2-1	CASSLVRGVGGDNEQFF	TGTGCCAGCAGCTTAGTTCGGGGTGTTGGGGGGGACAATGAGCAGTTCTTC
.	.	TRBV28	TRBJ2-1	CASSVASGAWDEQFF	TGTGCCAGCAGTGTCGCCAGCGGAGCATGGGATGAGCAGTTCTTC
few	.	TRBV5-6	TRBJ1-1	CASNSGMNTEAFF	TGTGCCAGCAACTCCGGGATGAACACTGAAGCTTTCTTT
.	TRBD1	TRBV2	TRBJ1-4	CASRGTGGEKLFF	TGTGCCAGCAGGGGGACAGGTGGCGAAAAACTGTTTTTT
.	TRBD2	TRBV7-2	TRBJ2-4	CASSGGLGAAKNIQYF	TGTGCCAGCAGCGGGGGACTAGGGGCAGCCAAAAACATTCAGTACTTC
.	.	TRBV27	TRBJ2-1	CASSLRGSYNEQFF	TGTGCCAGCTCCCTTAGGGGGTCCTACAATGAGCAGTTCTTC
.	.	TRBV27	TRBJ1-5	CASSLSSQGNQPQHF	TGTGCCAGCAGTTTATCGTCCCAGGGGAATCAGCCCCAGCATTTT
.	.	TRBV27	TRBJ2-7	CASSYTAGPSSEQYF	TGTGCCAGCAGTTACACGGCGGGACCCTCCTCCGAGCAGTACTTC
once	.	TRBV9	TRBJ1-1	CASSVESNTEAFF	TGTGCCAGCAGCGTAGAAAGCAACACTGAAGCTTTCTTT
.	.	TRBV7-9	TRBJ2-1	CASSLVTGPYNEQFF	TGTGCCAGCAGCTTGGTTACAGGACCATACAATGAGCAGTTCTTC
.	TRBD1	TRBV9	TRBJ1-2	CASSVAPGQGYYGYTF	TGTGCCAGCAGCGTAGCCCCGGGACAGGGATACTATGGCTACACCTTC
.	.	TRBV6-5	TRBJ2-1	CASSYSAGINEQFF	TGTGCCAGCAGTTACTCGGCAGGGATTAATGAGCAGTTCTTC
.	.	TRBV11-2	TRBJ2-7	CATQGSYEQYF	TGTGCCACGCAGGGGAGCTACGAGCAGTACTTC
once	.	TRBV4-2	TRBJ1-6	CASSQDRGGYAPLHF	TGTGCCAGCAGCCAAGACCGGGGGGGATATGCACCCCTCCACTTT
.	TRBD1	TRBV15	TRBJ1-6	CATSRERQGRSPLHF	TGTGCCACCAGCAGAGAACGACAGGGTCGATCACCCCTCCACTTT
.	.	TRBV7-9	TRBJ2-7	CASSLDGRGWEQYF	TGTGCCAGCAGCTTAGATGGCAGGGGATGGGAGCAGTACTTC
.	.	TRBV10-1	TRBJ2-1	CASSARNNEQFF	TGCGCCAGCAGTGCGAGAAACAATGAGCAGTTCTTC
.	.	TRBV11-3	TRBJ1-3	CASSLGLQDTIYF	TGTGCCAGCAGCTTAGGCCTCCAGGACACCATATATTTT
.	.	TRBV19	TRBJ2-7	CASRRGQGSSEQYF	TGTGCCAGTAGAAGGGGTCAGGGTTCGAGCGAGCAGTACTTC
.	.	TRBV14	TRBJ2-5	CASSHIGTPKAETQYF	TGTGCCAGCAGCCATATCGGGACTCCAAAAGCGGAGACCCAGTACTTC
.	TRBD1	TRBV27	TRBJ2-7	CASSLVGDSSYEQYF	TGTGCCAGCAGTTTGGTGGGGGACAGCTCCTACGAGCAGTACTTC
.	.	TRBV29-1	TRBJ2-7	CSALARAGPYEQYF	TGCAGCGCTCTCGCCCGGGCAGGGCCCTACGAGCAGTACTTC
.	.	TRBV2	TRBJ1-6	CASRRDGTNNSPLHF	TGTGCCAGCAGGCGGGACGGCACTAATAATTCACCCCTCCACTTT
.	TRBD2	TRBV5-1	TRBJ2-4	CASSPGLAGGPKAKNIQYF	TGCGCCAGCAGCCCGGGACTAGCGGGGGGGCCTAAGGCCAAAAACATTCAGTACTTC
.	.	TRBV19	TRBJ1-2	CASSQGFYGYTF	TGTGCCAGTTCGCAGGGGTTCTATGGCTACACCTTC
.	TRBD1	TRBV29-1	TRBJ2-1	CSVHWTGFNEQFF	TGCAGCGTTCACTGGACAGGGTTCAATGAGCAGTTCTTC
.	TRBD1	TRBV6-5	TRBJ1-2	CASSAGTGDDYGYTF	TGTGCCAGCAGCGCCGGGACAGGGGATGACTATGGCTACACCTTC